One sample yielded the 21 T cell receptor beta chains listed below, sequenced in a study of cytomegalovirus exposure and HLA in healthy donors. Amplification used 60 Vbeta primers and 13 Jbeta primers. The method was immunoSEQ multiplex PCR; TCRdb's version includes in-frame clones alone and lacks a portion of them. The sample holds fewer than 150,000 clones, around 75% seen once. Sample: PBMCs. These receptors were collected from a man aged 35 to 55 in good health and CMV-seronegative.

The CDR3 here is CASSLVGQEGDEQYF. The CDR3 DNA sequence: TGTGCCAGCAGCTTAGTAGGACAGGAAGGAGACGAGCAGTACTTC. The rearrangement uses TRBV11-2 and TRBJ2-7; 7 positions agree with TRBD1. The germline V gene encodes CDR1 SGHAT and CDR2 FQNNGV. The CDR3 covers 15 residues. Trimming at V came to 1 base and at J to 5 bases, leaving 8 bases not matched to a gene.

The chain links TRBV7-9 to TRBJ2-5; TRBD2 matches at 14 bases. The CDR3 loop spans 18 amino acids. J gave up 5 bases and V 3 bases, and 11 bases lay outside the gene matches. Germline V gives CDR1 SEHNR, CDR2 FQNEAQ (reference sequence). CDR3: CASSFPLGTSGSGETQYF. DNA for the CDR3: TGTGCCAGCAGCTTCCCCCTCGGGACTAGCGGGAGTGGTGAGACCCAGTACTTC.

The gene calls are TRBV7-2 and TRBJ2-5; 12 bases line up with TRBD2. Looked up from germline, CDR1 is SGHTA and CDR2 is FQGNSA. This CDR3 spans 15 amino acids. Trimming at V came to 5 bases and at J to 5 bases, leaving 6 bases not matched to a gene. Written as DNA, the CDR3 is TGTGCCAGCAGCACCAGACTAGCGGGGGAGGAGACCCAGTACTTC. This encodes CASSTRLAGEETQYF.

The V gene is TRBV30, the J gene TRBJ1-5; tentatively, D is TRBD1 (6 bases). V lost 1 base and J lost 2, with 18 bases in between. This CDR3 contains 17 residues. CDR1 and CDR2 from the germline V gene are GTSNPN and SVGIG (reference sequence). This CDR3 reads CAWSDLAGVVGNQPQHF. The CDR3 coding sequence is TGTGCCTGGAGTGATCTTGCAGGGGTCGTAGGCAATCAGCCCCAGCATTTT.

This chain uses TRBV11-3 with TRBJ1-1; possibly TRBD1 for D (6 bases). CDR3 length equals 15 residues. CDR1 is SGHNT and CDR2 is YENEEA in the germline V gene. Trimming took off 4 bases at V and 1 base at J, with 13 bases between the two ends. The CDR3 nucleotides read TGTGCCAGCAGCTCCCCGACAGGCTGGAACACTGAAGCTTTCTTT. Its protein product is CASSSPTGWNTEAFF.

J is TRBJ2-7 and V is TRBV6-1; 7 bases are shared with TRBD1. This CDR3 is built from 14 residues. The ends lost 4 bases at V and 2 bases at J; junction bases unmatched: 5. Germline V gene sequence: CDR1 MNHNS, CDR2 SASEGT. The CDR3 spells CASSASGQTYEQYF. DNA for the CDR3: TGTGCCAGCAGTGCCTCGGGACAGACCTACGAGCAGTACTTC.

The table lists this clone with a count of one. This chain uses TRBV27 with TRBJ2-7; 7 positions agree with TRBD1. V trimming: 9 bases; J trimming: 2 bases; junction bases outside the gene matches: 7. Germline V gene lookup returns CDR1 MNHEY and CDR2 SMNVEV (reference sequence). The CDR3 loop spans 13 amino acids. This chain's CDR3 is CASSDRTAYEQYF. The CDR3 DNA is TGTGCCAGTTCGGACAGGACCGCCTACGAGCAGTACTTC.

CDR3 DNA sequence: TGTGCCAGCAGTGTACGACAGGGGGAGGGCTACACCTTC. Amino acid sequence: CASSVRQGEGYTF. This chain joins TRBV2 and TRBJ1-2; 9 positions agree with TRBD1. Germline assignment: CDR1 SNHLY and CDR2 FYNNEI. The trim removed 4 bases at V and 8 bases at J, leaving 5 bases unmatched. This CDR3 comprises 13 residues.

The chain combines TRBV4-3 with TRBJ2-7, with a tentative D call TRBD1 (8 bases). Germline-derived CDR1 and CDR2 are LGHNA and YSLEER. The germline V and J ends were trimmed by 0 bases and 7 bases, with 19 bases remaining between them. This CDR3 is 16 amino acids long. The CDR3: CASSQDYTNRGGEQYF. DNA for the CDR3: TGCGCCAGCAGCCAAGATTATACCAACAGGGGGGGTGAGCAGTACTTC.

The count of this clone is one. The rearrangement uses TRBV28 and TRBJ1-5, with 11 bases identical to TRBD1. CDR3 size: 16 residues. The ends lost 2 bases at V and 7 bases at J; junction bases unmatched: 7. The V gene's germline CDR1 is MDHEN and CDR2 SYDVKM. The CDR3 bases are TGTGCCAGCAGTTTACCAGGACAGGGGGCGAGCCAGCCCCAGCATTTT. Its translation: CASSLPGQGASQPQHF.

Only a few counts were recorded for this clone. The chain employs TRBV30 and TRBJ2-2; D may be TRBD1 (5 bases). Germline V gene lookup returns CDR1 GTSNPN and CDR2 SVGIG (reference sequence). V lost 2 bases and J 1 base, leaving 11 bases between the germline ends. The CDR3 is 15 residues long. The CDR3 nucleotides are TGTGCCTGGAGTAAGACAGACTGGAACACCGGGGAGCTGTTTTTT. Protein product: CAWSKTDWNTGELFF. The whole variable domain, filled in from reference TRBV30 and TRBJ2-2, reads SQTIHQWPATLVQPVGSPLSLECTVEGTSNPNLYWYRQAAGRGLQLLFYSVGIGQISSEVPQNLSASRPQDRQFILSSKKLLLSDSGFYLCAWSKTDWNTGELFFGEGSRLTVL.

The rearrangement joins TRBV5-4 to TRBJ2-7, with 7 bases aligning to TRBD1. Trimming cost V 2 bases and J 2 bases; bases outside gene matches: 10. The CDR3 sequence is 16 residues long. Germline V lookup: CDR1 SGHNT, CDR2 YYREEE (reference sequence). Here the CDR3 reads CASSLPGQDPTYEQYF. The CDR3 DNA follows: TGTGCCAGCAGCTTACCCGGACAGGATCCAACCTACGAGCAGTACTTC.

V usage is TRBV6-6 and J usage is TRBJ2-1; tentatively, D is TRBD2 (5 bases). Trimming removed 7 bases from V and 0 bases from J, with 16 bases in between. CDR1 and CDR2 (germline): MNHNY, SVGAGI (reference sequence). The CDR3 runs 16 residues. The CDR3 DNA reads as TGTGCCAGCATCGGGATGGTTAGAAGCTCCTACAATGAGCAGTTCTTC. It specifies CASIGMVRSSYNEQFF.

The chain employs TRBV6-5 and TRBJ2-5; tentatively, D is TRBD1 (8 bases). Trimming removed 6 bases from V and 3 bases from J, with 11 bases in between. Per germline, CDR1 MNHEY and CDR2 SVGAGI. CDR3 length: 13 amino acids. The DNA for the CDR3 is TGTGCCAGCAGACAGGGGGGGAAAGAGACCCAGTACTTC. Encoded protein: CASRQGGKETQYF.

The V call is TRBV5-6, the J call TRBJ2-7, with D possibly matching TRBD2 (5 bases). CDR3 length equals 13 residues. Trimming removed 0 bases from V and 7 bases from J, with 11 bases in between. Germline-derived CDR1 and CDR2 are SGHDT and YYEEEE. CDR3 DNA: TGTGCCAGCAGCTTGGGGCCCCGGGGTGAGCAGTACTTC. Protein: CASSLGPRGEQYF. Filled out from reference TRBV5-6 and TRBJ2-7, the complete variable domain reads DAGVTQSPTHLIKTRGQQVTLRCSPKSGHDTVSWYQQALGQGPQFIFQYYEEEERQRGNFPDRFSGHQFPNYSSELNVNALLLGDSALYLCASSLGPRGEQYFGPGTRLTVT.

The rearrangement joins TRBV5-6 to TRBJ1-5; no reliable D call. Germline V lookup: CDR1 SGHDT, CDR2 YYEEEE. The V end lost 4 bases, the J end lost 6 bases, and 14 bases lay between the germline ends. The CDR3 sequence is 14 residues long. This CDR3 reads CASSRGEFGQPQHF. As DNA, the CDR3 is TGTGCCAGCAGCCGTGGTGAATTCGGTCAGCCCCAGCATTTT.

This clone has just a few counts. The V call is TRBV5-8, the J call TRBJ1-2; 7 bases are shared with TRBD1. V lost 5 bases to trimming and J lost 4 bases; unmatched junction nucleotides: 2. The CDR3 covers 12 residues. Germline-derived CDR1 and CDR2 are SGHTS and YDEGEE. CDR3 nucleotides: TGTGCCAGCAGTAACAGGGGCTATGGCTACACCTTC. As protein: CASSNRGYGYTF.

The chain carries TRBV30 and TRBJ2-5; 10 bases map to TRBD2. There are 13 residues in the CDR3. V lost 1 base and J lost 4; bases outside the gene matches: 0. Per germline, CDR1 GTSNPN and CDR2 SVGIG (reference sequence). The CDR3 bases are TGTGCCTGGAGTGGGACTAGCGGAGAGACCCAGTACTTC. Its protein product is CAWSGTSGETQYF.

The chain recombines TRBV5-1 with TRBJ1-5; TRBD1 matches 7 bases. V lost 4 bases and J lost 5; bases outside the gene matches: 6. This CDR3 is 14 amino acids long. CDR1 and CDR2 from the germline V gene are SGHRS and YFSETQ. CDR3 bases: TGCGCCAGCAGCCCAGGGACAGTCGATCAGCCCCAGCATTTT. Translating it yields CASSPGTVDQPQHF.

For the CDR3, the DNA is TGTGCCAGCAGTCCTCGGGGGGATAACTATGGCTACACCTTC. It is translated as CASSPRGDNYGYTF. The J gene is TRBJ1-2, the V gene TRBV6-4, with D possibly matching TRBD1 (5 bases). Trimming cost V 5 bases and J 1 base, with 11 bases left between them. CDR3 length: 14 residues. Looked up from germline, CDR1 is MRHNA and CDR2 is SNTAGT.

This clone was seen a few times. The rearrangement links TRBV4-2 to TRBJ2-1; possibly TRBD1 for D (5 bases). The V end was cut by 3 bases, the J end by 5 bases, with 17 bases between. Germline CDR1 LGHNA, CDR2 YNFKEQ. This CDR3 contains 16 residues. CDR3 nucleotide sequence: TGTGCCAGCAGCCAGGCCGCTGGGCAGGGCAACAATGAGCAGTTCTTC. Residues: CASSQAAGQGNNEQFF.